The clone carrying this T cell receptor beta chain was seen a few times. Its specificity is not known. This sample is drawn from a study of blood T cells in healthy people across ages. Looked up from germline, CDR1 is SGHAT and CDR2 is FQNNGV. This CDR3 has 16 amino acids. Between the trimmed V and J ends, which lost 4 bases and 2 bases, there was a span of 18 bases. The authors ran a second PCR of 7 to 11 cycles using a sample-barcoded 5' primer and a J-beta primer mix. One entry per CDR3 protein results from TCRdb running MiXCR on the 5' RACE reads. The data contain 710,000 or so distinct CDR3 sequences, over 20% of them seen just once; the ten biggest clones take up 22%. General study points: As naive T cell percentage varied, TCR beta diversity correlated strongly with it. Unsorted PBMC material precluded a definitive naive versus antigen-experienced comparison.

This rearrangement joins TRBV11-2 to TRBJ2-7, with D unresolved. This receptor was obtained from a man between 65 and 79 years old in good health. The sequencing input was blood. In DNA form, the CDR3 reads TGTGCCAGCAGCTCCCCCCTCGGGCTCTCCCCCTACGAGCAGTACTTC. This codes for CASSSPLGLSPYEQYF. The complete variable domain, with remaining parts taken from reference TRBV11-2 and TRBJ2-7, reads EAGVAQSPRYKIIEKRQSVAFWCNPISGHATLYWYQQILGQGPKLLIQFQNNGVVDDSQLPKDRFSAERLKGVDSTLKIQPAKLEDSAVYLCASSSPLGLSPYEQYFGPGTRLTVT.